These 24 T cell receptor beta chains originate from one sample sequenced in a study of T cells in Graves' hyperthyroidism and ophthalmopathy. RNA transcripts were the template for amplifying TCR beta CDR3 regions. When the TCR CDR3 underwent first-round RT-PCR, the HTBI primer set was used. MiXCR, run by TCRdb on the multiplex PCR reads, gives a single entry per CDR3 protein. The top ten hold approximately 16% of the sample, which has more than 550,000 distinct CDR3 sequences, around a sixth seen once. The sample was blood. All receptors come from a woman between 45 and 60 years old with Graves' hyperthyroidism that later progressed to Graves' ophthalmopathy.

In its sample, this clonotype was seen once. This rearrangement joins TRBV4-1 to TRBJ2-1; either TRBD1 or TRBD2 may supply D (5 bases each). The CDR3 totals 16 residues. The germline V gene encodes CDR1 MGHRA and CDR2 YSYEKL. Trimming cost V 0 bases and J 1 base, with 10 bases left between them. This CDR3 reads CASSQEGRGSYNEQFF. In DNA, the CDR3 is TGCGCCAGCAGCCAAGAGGGACGGGGTTCCTACAATGAGCAGTTCTTC.

V and J are TRBV3-1 and TRBJ2-1; the match to TRBD1 covers 8 bases. The length of the CDR3 is 15 residues. Trimming cost V 4 bases and J 2 bases; bases outside gene matches: 4. The germline V gene encodes CDR1 LGHDT and CDR2 YNNKEL (reference sequence). The CDR3 DNA follows: TGTGCCAGCAGCCGCGACAGGGGTGCCTACAATGAGCAGTTCTTC. It yields the protein CASSRDRGAYNEQFF.

This chain links TRBV20-1 with TRBJ2-1; the match to TRBD1 covers 10 bases. The J segment lost 2 bases and the V segment lost 2 bases, leaving 3 bases of the junction unmatched. The CDR3 loop spans 15 amino acids. The V gene's germline CDR1 is DFQATT and CDR2 SNEGSKA (reference sequence). In nucleotides, the CDR3 is TGCAGTGCTAGAAGGACAGGGGGGACCTACAATGAGCAGTTCTTC. Its translation: CSARRTGGTYNEQFF.

This clonotype was seen a single time. A junction boundary mismatches the germline segment, possibly from a read error. The V call is TRBV6-2 or TRBV6-3, the J call TRBJ1-1; possibly TRBD1 for D (5 bases). This CDR3 is 13 amino acids long. Germline CDR1 is MNHEY and CDR2 is SVGEGT. The CDR3 bases are TGTGCCAGCAGTTACTCGAGGGGCACTGAAGTTTTCTTT. It encodes CASSYSRGTEVFF.

At least ten counts were recorded for this clonotype. The V gene is TRBV6-2 or TRBV6-3, the J gene TRBJ2-7; D not resolved. This CDR3 spans 18 amino acids. V dropped 0 bases and J dropped 0 bases, with 18 bases sitting between them. Germline CDR1 and CDR2: MNHEY and SVGEGT. The CDR3, as DNA: TGTGCCAGCAGTTACTCGATGACGGACCACGGAAGCTCCTACGAGCAGTACTTC. Amino acids: CASSYSMTDHGSSYEQYF.

The J gene is TRBJ2-7, the V gene TRBV11-3, with 9 nucleotides matching TRBD1. The CDR3 totals 15 residues. The J segment lost 6 bases and the V segment lost 6 bases, leaving 12 bases of the junction unmatched. The V gene's germline CDR1 is SGHNT and CDR2 YENEEA. The CDR3 DNA sequence: TGTGCCAGCAGTCTTCGGACAGGGGCCGCCTGCGAGCAGTACTTC. Its translation is CASSLRTGAACEQYF.

This chain uses TRBV20-1 with TRBJ2-7, with TRBD1 matching over 10 bases. CDR1 and CDR2 (germline): DFQATT, SNEGSKA (reference sequence). Trimming at V came to 5 bases and at J to 1 base, leaving 5 bases not matched to a gene. The CDR3 contains 14 residues. CDR3 DNA sequence: TGCAGTGCTCCGGGACAGGGGCCTTCCTACGAGCAGTACTTC. Amino acids: CSAPGQGPSYEQYF.

The rearrangement uses TRBV5-1 and TRBJ2-1; 7 bases match TRBD1. With V trimmed by 4 bases and J by 6 bases, 4 bases remained unmatched. The germline V gene has CDR1 SGHRS and CDR2 YFSETQ. The CDR3 is 13 amino acids. The CDR3 here is CASSRDRLNEQFF. As DNA, the CDR3 is TGCGCCAGCAGCCGGGACAGACTCAATGAGCAGTTCTTC.

This clonotype appeared many times. The genes are TRBV15 and TRBJ1-4; D remains ambiguous. The CDR3 extends over 12 amino acids. Germline loops: CDR1 LNHNV, CDR2 YYDKDF (reference sequence). V lost 0 bases to trimming and J lost 7 bases, with 3 bases between them. The DNA of the CDR3 is TGTGCCACCAGCAGAGAAGGTGAAAAACTGTTTTTT. Amino acids: CATSREGEKLFF.

V and J are TRBV11-2 and TRBJ2-2; TRBD1 matches 8 bases. V was clipped by 5 bases and J by 0 bases; unmatched bases: 14. CDR3 size: 19 residues. Germline CDR1 is SGHAT and CDR2 is FQNNGV. The DNA of the CDR3 is TGTGCCAGCAGCCGGATGAGACAGGGGACGGCCGCGAACACCGGGGAGCTGTTTTTT. The encoded protein is CASSRMRQGTAANTGELFF.

The chain employs TRBV25-1 and TRBJ2-1; no reliable D call. Trimming took off 3 bases at V and 2 bases at J, with 8 bases between the two ends. The CDR3 totals 14 residues. The germline V gene encodes CDR1 MGHDK and CDR2 SYGVNS. CDR3 bases: TGTGCCAGCAGTGACAGTCCAGCCTACAATGAGCAGTTCTTC. Protein sequence: CASSDSPAYNEQFF.

The sample holds many counts of this clonotype. The DNA is omitted, as the CDR3 cannot be located on it reliably, and the CDR3 follows TCRdb's listing. This rearrangement joins TRBV27 to TRBJ1-1; TRBD1 is the table's D call and was not checked against the DNA. Germline V gives CDR1 MNHEY, CDR2 SMNVEV (reference sequence). The CDR3 is 15 amino acids long, termini counted. The CDR3 region is CASSTSTGTDTEAFF.

This clonotype was found a few times. The genes are TRBV7-9 and TRBJ2-2, with TRBD1 matching over 9 bases. V was pared by 4 bases and J by 1 base, with 4 bases of the junction left unmatched. Looked up from germline, CDR1 is SEHNR and CDR2 is FQNEAQ (reference sequence). The CDR3 is 16 amino acids. The CDR3 loop reads CASSSPTGGNTGELFF. CDR3 bases: TGTGCCAGCAGCTCACCGACAGGGGGGAACACCGGGGAGCTGTTTTTT. The full variable domain, with the rest looked up from reference TRBV7-9 and TRBJ2-2, is DTGVSQNPRHKITKRGQNVTFRCDPISEHNRLYWYRQTLGQGPEFLTYFQNEAQLEKSRLLSDRFSAERPKGSFSTLEIQRTEQGDSAMYLCASSSPTGGNTGELFFGEGSRLTVL.

This clonotype has ten or more counts. The rearrangement uses TRBV6-6 and TRBJ2-5, with 9 bases that match TRBD2. The CDR3 runs 17 residues. V gave up 0 bases and J gave up 5 bases; unmatched junction bases: 10. The V gene's germline CDR1 is MNHNY and CDR2 SVGAGI (reference sequence). CDR3 amino acids: CASSYSSAGGPGETQYF. DNA for the CDR3: TGTGCCAGCAGTTACTCGTCAGCGGGGGGTCCAGGGGAGACCCAGTACTTC.

This clonotype was seen many times. This chain connects TRBV7-6 to TRBJ1-1; no clear D. The CDR3 is 13 amino acids. Germline V gene sequence: CDR1 SGHVS, CDR2 FNYEAQ. Trimming left V 1 base short and J 4 bases short, with 7 bases between. CDR3 sequence (DNA): TGTGCCAGCAGCTTAGAGGTGGTCACTGAAGCTTTCTTT. It is translated as CASSLEVVTEAFF.

This clonotype was recorded many times. This chain joins TRBV20-1 and TRBJ1-1; D may be TRBD1 (5 bases). Germline V gene data show CDR1 as DFQATT and CDR2 as SNEGSKA (reference sequence). V gave up 0 bases and J gave up 6 bases, with 14 bases separating them. The length of the CDR3 is 14 residues. The CDR3 region has the DNA TGCAGTGCTAGAGAGATGGAGGGGTACGCTGAAGCTTTCTTT. As protein: CSAREMEGYAEAFF.

This clonotype was detected ten times or more. V is TRBV3-1 and J is TRBJ1-4; perhaps TRBD1 as D (5 bases). V lost 0 bases to trimming and J lost 6 bases, with 8 bases between them. CDR3 length equals 14 residues. Germline V gives CDR1 LGHDT, CDR2 YNNKEL (reference sequence). Here the CDR3 reads CASSQDWGHEKLFF. The CDR3 nucleotides are TGTGCCAGCAGCCAAGACTGGGGACATGAAAAACTGTTTTTT.

About this clonotype: A clone one base away is much larger, so this may be a read error. The gene calls are TRBV6-1 and TRBJ1-1, with 10 bases lining up with TRBD1. Germline V gives CDR1 MNHNS, CDR2 SASEGT. The junction had 11 bases not matched to a gene; V was cut back by 6 bases and J by 1 base. The CDR3 loop spans 17 amino acids. The CDR3 nucleotides are TGTGCCAGCAGACTAAGGACAGGGGGGTCCTGGAACACTGAAGCTTTCTTT. Translated: CASRLRTGGSWNTEAFF.

This chain's CDR3 is CASSLLGGNTQYF. The CDR3 DNA follows: TGTGCCAGCAGTTTACTAGGGGGGAATACGCAGTATTTT. The chain recombines TRBV27 with TRBJ2-3; D is tentatively TRBD1 or TRBD2 (6 bases each). CDR1 and CDR2 (germline): MNHEY, SMNVEV (reference sequence). With 2 bases removed from V and 7 bases from J, the gap between germline ends came to 10 bases. This CDR3 region has 13 residues.

This clonotype was counted many times. V and J are TRBV6-1 and TRBJ2-2; 10 bases are a match to TRBD1. Per germline, CDR1 MNHNS and CDR2 SASEGT. After removal of 5 bases from V and 0 bases from J, the junction contained 12 bases not matched to a gene. The CDR3 covers 19 residues. DNA of the CDR3: TGTGCCAGCAGTTCCGGGACAGGGGTCATGGAATCGAACACCGGGGAGCTGTTTTTT. Amino acid sequence: CASSSGTGVMESNTGELFF.

V and J are TRBV19 and TRBJ2-3; 11 nucleotides line up with TRBD2. This CDR3 comprises 15 residues. CDR1 LNHDA and CDR2 SQIVND come from the germline V gene (reference sequence). V shed 5 bases and J 5 bases; nucleotides not matched to a gene: 6. The CDR3 DNA follows: TGTGCCAGTAGTTTACTAGCGGGGGTTGGAGATACGCAGTATTTT. Translating it yields CASSLLAGVGDTQYF.

This clonotype was counted at least ten times. The chain uses TRBV2 and TRBJ1-2; D is ambiguous. The CDR3 extends over 13 amino acids. V was clipped by 4 bases and J by 2 bases, with 8 bases between them. The germline gives CDR1 SNHLY, CDR2 FYNNEI. The CDR3 DNA reads as TGTGCCAGCAGTGCCGAGGCCAACTATGGCTACACCTTC. Its protein is CASSAEANYGYTF.

This clonotype was recorded at least ten times. This chain joins TRBV20-1 and TRBJ1-2; no clear D gene. Per the germline V gene, CDR1 is DFQATT and CDR2 is SNEGSKA (reference sequence). The CDR3 sequence is 11 residues long. Trimming removed 1 base at V and 4 bases at J, with 4 bases between. CDR3 nucleotides: TGCAGTGCTAGAGTCATCTATGGCTACACCTTC. It encodes CSARVIYGYTF.

This clonotype was detected a few times. The CDR3 sequence: CASNSYSADTQYF. The CDR3 region has the DNA TGTGCCAGCAACTCCTACAGCGCAGATACGCAGTATTTT. This rearrangement joins TRBV7-2 to TRBJ2-3; D gene ambiguous. Looked up from germline, CDR1 is SGHTA and CDR2 is FQGNSA. CDR3 length: 13 amino acids. V dropped 7 bases and J dropped 4 bases, with 12 bases sitting between them.